This T cell receptor beta chain originates from a study of human T cells and chemical hapten exposure. Study results and caveats: There was alopecia in the donors, so their immune response may differ from that of healthy people. Significantly greater numbers of large CDR3 similarity clusters came from expanded TCRs than from controls.

TCRdb re-derived calls from the RACE reads in MiXCR, one entry per CDR3 protein. Of tens of thousands of distinct CDR3 sequences in the sample, roughly 6.7% were seen once. Turning to this clonotype: Its target is not known. A much larger clone differs from this one at a single base, so this may be a read error.

The CDR3 has 14 residues. Germline V gene data show CDR1 as MNHNS and CDR2 as SASEGT. Time point defined: pre-sensitization, week 0. Stated treatment: therapeutic diphenylcyclopropenone sensitization with weekly scalp DPC. Researchers extracted total RNA from unfractionated whole blood. This sequence joins TRBV6-1 and TRBJ1-2; TRBD1 matches 8 bases. Material: whole blood, obtained in connection with sensitization to the hapten diphenylcyclopropenone (DPC). This clonotype was obtained from a woman in her twenties or thirties with alopecia areata. Some clones in this sample may be carry-over from other donors' samples. The CDR3 spells CASSEFGTGHGDTF. The CDR3 DNA is TGTGCCAGCAGTGAATTTGGGACAGGCCATGGCGACACCTTC.